This entry lists 15 T cell receptor beta chains sequenced from one sample in a study of beta chain features in type 1 diabetes. The investigators reverse transcribed all of the isolated RNA, so they sequenced expressed TCRB transcripts. The protocol was immunoSEQ multiplex PCR, while the TCRdb copy is restricted to in-frame clones and leaves out a portion. The table lists 120,000 or so clones, 15% to 20% of them singletons. General study results and limits: Shortening that was moderate but significant affected the TCRB CDR3s of Type 1 diabetes patients in all four CD4+ subsets.

These receptors lack a known antigen. The sample comprised central memory CD4+ T cells from blood. The source is a man aged 18 to 35 with type 1 diabetes.

At least ten counts were recorded for this clone. V usage is TRBV5-8 and J usage is TRBJ2-1; 13 nucleotides match TRBD2. Germline lookup yields CDR1 SGHTS and CDR2 YDEGEE. With 0 bases clipped from V and 0 bases from J, the junction kept 6 bases outside the gene matches. CDR3 length equals 19 residues. The CDR3 DNA sequence: TGTGCCAGCAGCTTGGCGACTAGCGGGGGGCCGAGCTCCTACAATGAGCAGTTCTTC. Translation: CASSLATSGGPSSYNEQFF.

There are many counts of this clone. This chain uses TRBV6-1 with TRBJ1-6; 10 positions match TRBD1. Trimming cost V 0 bases and J 7 bases; bases outside gene matches: 0. From germline, CDR1 is MNHNS and CDR2 SASEGT. The CDR3 covers 15 residues. The CDR3 bases are TGTGCCAGCAGTGAAGCGGGACAGGGGAATTCACCCCTCCACTTT. Translated, it gives CASSEAGQGNSPLHF.

This clone was detected a few times. CDR3 residues: CASSLSTTDEAFF. As DNA, the CDR3 is TGTGCCAGCAGTTTATCGACGACAGATGAAGCTTTCTTT. This chain connects TRBV27 to TRBJ1-1; perhaps TRBD1 as D (5 bases). Germline V lookup: CDR1 MNHEY, CDR2 SMNVEV (reference sequence). The CDR3 covers 13 residues. The ends were cut back, 0 bases at V and 7 bases at J, with 9 bases in the middle.

Regarding this clone: This clone may be a read error of a much larger clone one base away. This chain connects TRBV2 to TRBJ2-3, with D possibly being TRBD1 (5 bases). The germline gives CDR1 SNHLY, CDR2 FYNNEI. V gave up 6 bases and J gave up 2 bases, with 6 bases separating them. CDR3 length: 12 amino acids. CDR3 loop: CASRDITDTQYF. The CDR3 region has the DNA TGTGCCAGCAGGGACATCACAGATACGCAGTATTTT. Full variable domain (remainder filled in from reference TRBV2 and TRBJ2-3): EPEVTQTPSHQVTQMGQEVILRCVPISNHLYFYWYRQILGQKVEFLVSFYNNEISEKSEIFDDQFSVERPDGSNFTLKIRSTKLEDSAMYFCASRDITDTQYFGPGTRLTVL.

This clone occurred many times. A read error may produce the germline difference seen at one junction end. The chain joins TRBV7-2 to TRBJ2-2; D not resolved. The germline CDR1 and CDR2 sequences are SGHTA and FQGNSA. The CDR3 covers 14 residues. In DNA, the CDR3 is TGTGCCAGCAGCTTATTGATAGAGGCCGAGGCCAAAATATTT. It is translated as CASSLLIEAEAKIF.

J is TRBJ1-2 and V is TRBV7-9, with TRBD1 matching 8 bases. The CDR3 loop spans 14 amino acids. Germline-derived CDR1 and CDR2 are SEHNR and FQNEAQ (reference sequence). Trimming at V came to 7 bases and at J to 8 bases, leaving 12 bases not matched to a gene. The CDR3 DNA follows: TGTGCCAGCACTCCGACAGGGGAGGGGGGCGGCTACACCTTC. Its protein product is CASTPTGEGGGYTF.

The CDR3: CASSYSTVMNTEAFF. Written as DNA, the CDR3 is TGTGCCAGCAGTTACTCGACGGTCATGAACACTGAAGCTTTCTTT. This chain connects TRBV6-5 to TRBJ1-1; D call uncertain. Germline-derived CDR1 and CDR2 are MNHEY and SVGAGI. V lost 0 bases and J 0 bases, leaving 8 bases between the germline ends. This CDR3 spans 15 amino acids.

This clone was seen a few times. The rearrangement links TRBV19 to TRBJ1-2; 9 bases are a match to TRBD1. The trim removed 6 bases at V and 0 bases at J, leaving 14 bases unmatched. Germline V gene sequence: CDR1 LNHDA, CDR2 SQIVND (reference sequence). This CDR3 contains 18 residues. CDR3 residues: CASSSYRDREMANYGYTF. CDR3 nucleotides: TGTGCCAGTAGCAGTTACCGGGACAGGGAAATGGCTAACTATGGCTACACCTTC. Full variable domain (remainder filled in from reference TRBV19 and TRBJ1-2): DGGITQSPKYLFRKEGQNVTLSCEQNLNHDAMYWYRQDPGQGLRLIYYSQIVNDFQKGDIAEGYSVSREKKESFPLTVTSAQKNPTAFYLCASSSYRDREMANYGYTFGSGTRLTVV.

The V gene is TRBV14, the J gene TRBJ1-1; unclear D gene. Between the trimmed V and J ends, which lost 6 bases and 0 bases, there was a span of 8 bases. The germline V gene encodes CDR1 SGHDN and CDR2 FVKESK. This CDR3 has 13 amino acids. The CDR3: CASSRSMNTEAFF. The CDR3 nucleotides are TGTGCCAGCAGTCGTTCCATGAACACTGAAGCTTTCTTT.

This chain links TRBV21-1 with TRBJ2-3; TRBD2, as called in the table, went unchecked against the DNA. TRBV21-1 is annotated as a pseudogene. The CDR3 spans 18 residues. DNA of the CDR3: TGTGCCAGCAGCTCCTCTAGCGGGACGAATTCTAGCACAGATACGCAGTATTTT. Its translation: CASSSSSGTNSSTDTQYF.

V is TRBV20-1 and J is TRBJ1-2; TRBD1 matches at 7 bases. CDR1 is DFQATT and CDR2 is SNEGSKA in the germline V gene (reference sequence). V was clipped by 6 bases and J by 6 bases; unmatched bases: 4. CDR3 length equals 11 residues. The chain's CDR3 is CSATGVDGYTF. The CDR3 nucleotides are TGCAGTGCCACAGGGGTCGATGGCTACACCTTC.

The chain links TRBV6-1 to TRBJ1-5; TRBD1 might be the D (6 bases). This CDR3 comprises 15 residues. Looked up from germline, CDR1 is MNHNS and CDR2 is SASEGT. Trimming took 3 bases from V and 5 from J, leaving 14 bases between them. The CDR3: CASSDWGQFDQPQHF. As DNA, the CDR3 is TGTGCCAGCAGTGATTGGGGGCAATTTGATCAGCCCCAGCATTTT.

This clone was picked up a small number of times. V is TRBV5-1 and J is TRBJ1-1; 9 nucleotides agree with TRBD1. Germline V gene data show CDR1 as SGHRS and CDR2 as YFSETQ. CDR3 size: 15 residues. V gave up 0 bases and J gave up 1 base; unmatched junction bases: 1. Here the CDR3 DNA reads TGCGCCAGCAGCTTGGTGGGACAGGGGAACACTGAAGCTTTCTTT. Amino acids: CASSLVGQGNTEAFF.

This clone was observed a handful of times. The chain is built from TRBV18 and TRBJ1-2; D is undetermined. Deletions cut 6 bases from V and 7 bases from J, with 15 bases between. The germline CDR1 and CDR2 sequences are KGHSH and LQKENI. The CDR3 loop spans 13 amino acids. The CDR3 DNA reads TGTGCCAGCTCGGCTGCTGAGGTTCGTGGCTACACCTTC. Amino acids: CASSAAEVRGYTF.

The gene calls are TRBV6-6 and TRBJ1-4, with no clear D. The germline V gene encodes CDR1 MNHNY and CDR2 SVGAGI (reference sequence). V lost 3 bases, J lost 8 bases, and 4 bases lay in between. The CDR3 spans 11 residues. As DNA, the CDR3 is TGTGCCAGCAGTTATCGCGAAAAACTGTTTTTT. Amino acids: CASSYREKLFF.